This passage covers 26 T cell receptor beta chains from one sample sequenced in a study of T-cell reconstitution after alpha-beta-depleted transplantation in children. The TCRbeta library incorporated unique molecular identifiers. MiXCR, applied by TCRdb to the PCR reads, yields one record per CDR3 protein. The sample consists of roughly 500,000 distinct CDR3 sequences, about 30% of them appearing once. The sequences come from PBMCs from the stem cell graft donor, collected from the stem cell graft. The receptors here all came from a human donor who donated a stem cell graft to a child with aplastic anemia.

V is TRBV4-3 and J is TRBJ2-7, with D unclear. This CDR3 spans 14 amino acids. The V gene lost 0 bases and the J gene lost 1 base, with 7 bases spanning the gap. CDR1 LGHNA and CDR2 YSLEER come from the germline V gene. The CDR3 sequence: CASSQDLTSYEQYV. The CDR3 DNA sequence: TGCGCCAGCAGCCAAGATCTAACATCCTACGAGCAGTACGTC.

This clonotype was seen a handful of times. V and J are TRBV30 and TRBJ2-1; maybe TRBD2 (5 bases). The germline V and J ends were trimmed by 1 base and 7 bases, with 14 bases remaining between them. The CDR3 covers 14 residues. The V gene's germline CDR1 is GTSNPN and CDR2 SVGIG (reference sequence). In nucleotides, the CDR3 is TGTGCCTGGAGTGGCAGGACTCCCTGGAATGAGCAGTTCTTC. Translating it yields CAWSGRTPWNEQFF.

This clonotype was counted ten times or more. The CDR3 reads CASSADSGEQFF. As DNA, the CDR3 is TGTGCCAGCAGTGCGGACAGTGGTGAGCAGTTCTTC. This rearrangement joins TRBV12-3 or TRBV12-4 to TRBJ2-1; D possibly corresponds to TRBD1 (6 bases). The CDR3 is 12 amino acids. V lost 5 bases, J lost 9 bases, and 11 bases lay in between.

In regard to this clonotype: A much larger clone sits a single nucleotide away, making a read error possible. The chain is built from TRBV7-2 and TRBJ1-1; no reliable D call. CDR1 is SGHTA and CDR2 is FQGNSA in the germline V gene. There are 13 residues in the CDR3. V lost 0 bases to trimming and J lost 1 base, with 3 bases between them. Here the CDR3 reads CASSLAQNTEAFF. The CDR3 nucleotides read TGTGCCAGCAGCTTAGCACAGAACACTGAAGCTTTCTTT.

CDR3 sequence (DNA): TGTGCCAGCAGCTCCAGTCAGCGGGAGTTAGATTTCAATGAGCAGTTCTTC. Translation: CASSSSQRELDFNEQFF. J is TRBJ2-1 and V is TRBV9, with 8 bases that match TRBD2. The CDR3 is 17 amino acids. After removal of 4 bases from V and 6 bases from J, the junction contained 15 bases not matched to a gene. Germline loops: CDR1 SGDLS, CDR2 YYNGEE.

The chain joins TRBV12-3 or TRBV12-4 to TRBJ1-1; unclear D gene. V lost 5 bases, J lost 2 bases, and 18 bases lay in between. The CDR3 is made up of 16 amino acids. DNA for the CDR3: TGTGCCAGCAGTCCTGACCGGGCAGGTGGAAACACTGAAGCTTTCTTT. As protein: CASSPDRAGGNTEAFF.

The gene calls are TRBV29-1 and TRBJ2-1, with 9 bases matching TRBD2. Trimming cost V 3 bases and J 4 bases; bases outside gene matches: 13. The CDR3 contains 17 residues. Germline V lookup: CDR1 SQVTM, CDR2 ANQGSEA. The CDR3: CSVDLGLTSGLYNEQFF. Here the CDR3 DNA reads TGCAGCGTTGATCTGGGGCTAACTAGCGGGCTATACAATGAGCAGTTCTTC.

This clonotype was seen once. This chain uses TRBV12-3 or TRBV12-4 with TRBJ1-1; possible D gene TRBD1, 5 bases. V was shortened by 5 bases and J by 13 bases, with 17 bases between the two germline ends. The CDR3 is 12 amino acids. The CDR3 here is CASSLRPGQSFF. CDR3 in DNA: TGTGCCAGCAGTCTACGACCGGGGCAGAGTTTCTTT.

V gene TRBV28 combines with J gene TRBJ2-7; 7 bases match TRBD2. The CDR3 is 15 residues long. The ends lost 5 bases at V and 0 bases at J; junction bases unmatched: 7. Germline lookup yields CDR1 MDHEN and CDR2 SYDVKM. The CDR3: CASSTPSGSSYEQYF. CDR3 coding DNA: TGTGCCAGCAGTACACCTAGCGGTAGCTCCTACGAGCAGTACTTC.

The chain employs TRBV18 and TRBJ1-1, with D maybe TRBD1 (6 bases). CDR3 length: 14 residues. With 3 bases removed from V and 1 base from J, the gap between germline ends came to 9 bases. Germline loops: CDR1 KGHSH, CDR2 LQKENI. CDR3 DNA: TGTGCCAGCTCACCGAACAGGGAGAACACTGAAGCTTTCTTT. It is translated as CASSPNRENTEAFF.

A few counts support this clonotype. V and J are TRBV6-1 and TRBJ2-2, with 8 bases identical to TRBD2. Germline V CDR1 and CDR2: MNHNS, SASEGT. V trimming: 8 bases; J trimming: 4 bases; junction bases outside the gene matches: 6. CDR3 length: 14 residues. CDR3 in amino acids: CASRPAGVTGELFF. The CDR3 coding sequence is TGTGCCAGCCGTCCAGCGGGAGTCACCGGGGAGCTGTTTTTT.

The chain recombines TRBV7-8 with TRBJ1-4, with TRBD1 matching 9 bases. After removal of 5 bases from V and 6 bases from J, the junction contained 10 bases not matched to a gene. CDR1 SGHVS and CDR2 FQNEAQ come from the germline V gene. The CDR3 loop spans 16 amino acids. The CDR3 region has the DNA TGTGCCAGCAGCCGAGGAGGGACAGGGCAGTATGAAAAACTGTTTTTT. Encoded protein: CASSRGGTGQYEKLFF.

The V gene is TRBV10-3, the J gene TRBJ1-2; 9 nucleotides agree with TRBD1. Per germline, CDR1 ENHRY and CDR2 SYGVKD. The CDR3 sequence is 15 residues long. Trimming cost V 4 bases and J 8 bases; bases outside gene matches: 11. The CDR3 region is CAISGATGGGDGYTF. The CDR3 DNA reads TGTGCCATCAGTGGAGCAACAGGGGGCGGTGACGGCTACACCTTC.

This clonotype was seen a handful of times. CDR3: CASSLFRDSEAFF. The CDR3 bases are TGTGCCAGCAGTTTATTTAGGGACAGTGAAGCTTTCTTT. The chain recombines TRBV27 with TRBJ1-1; 7 bases are shared with TRBD1. In germline, CDR1 is MNHEY, CDR2 SMNVEV (reference sequence). Unmatched junction bases numbered 3, after V lost 1 base and J lost 7 bases. This CDR3 is built from 13 residues.

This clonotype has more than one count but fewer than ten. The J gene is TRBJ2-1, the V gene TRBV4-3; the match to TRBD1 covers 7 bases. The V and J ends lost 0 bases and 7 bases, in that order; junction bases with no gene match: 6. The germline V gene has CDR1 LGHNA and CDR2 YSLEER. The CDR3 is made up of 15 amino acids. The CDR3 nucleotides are TGCGCCAGCAGCCAAGATAAGGGGGCGGGTAATGAGCAGTTCTTC. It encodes CASSQDKGAGNEQFF.

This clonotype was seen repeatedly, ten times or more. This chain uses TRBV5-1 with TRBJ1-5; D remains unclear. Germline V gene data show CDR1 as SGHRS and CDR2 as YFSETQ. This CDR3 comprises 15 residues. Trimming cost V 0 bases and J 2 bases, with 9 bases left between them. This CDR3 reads CASSLGLDGNQPQHF. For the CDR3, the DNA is TGCGCCAGCAGCTTGGGGCTAGATGGCAATCAGCCCCAGCATTTT.

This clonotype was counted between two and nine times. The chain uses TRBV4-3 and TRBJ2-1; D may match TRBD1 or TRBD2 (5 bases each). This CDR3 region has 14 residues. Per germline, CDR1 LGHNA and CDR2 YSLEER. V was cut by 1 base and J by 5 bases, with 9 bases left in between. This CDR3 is CASSQAGTHNEQFF. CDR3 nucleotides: TGCGCCAGCAGCCAAGCGGGGACCCACAATGAGCAGTTCTTC.

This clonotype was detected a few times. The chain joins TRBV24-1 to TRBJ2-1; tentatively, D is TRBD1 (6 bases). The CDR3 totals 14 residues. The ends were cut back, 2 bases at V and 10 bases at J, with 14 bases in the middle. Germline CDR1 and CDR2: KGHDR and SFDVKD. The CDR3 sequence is CATSDSTGVWEQFF. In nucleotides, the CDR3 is TGTGCCACCAGTGATTCGACAGGAGTCTGGGAGCAGTTCTTC.

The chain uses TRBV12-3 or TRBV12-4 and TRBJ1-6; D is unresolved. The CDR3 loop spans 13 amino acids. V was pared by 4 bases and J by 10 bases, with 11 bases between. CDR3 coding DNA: TGTGCCAGCAGTTCGGGAGAAGGATCACCCCTCCACTTT. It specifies CASSSGEGSPLHF.

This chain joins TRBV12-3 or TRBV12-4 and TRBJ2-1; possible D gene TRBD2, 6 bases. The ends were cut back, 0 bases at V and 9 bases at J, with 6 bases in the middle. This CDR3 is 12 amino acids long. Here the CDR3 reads CASSLAEGEQFF. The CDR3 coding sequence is TGTGCCAGCAGTTTAGCGGAGGGTGAGCAGTTCTTC.

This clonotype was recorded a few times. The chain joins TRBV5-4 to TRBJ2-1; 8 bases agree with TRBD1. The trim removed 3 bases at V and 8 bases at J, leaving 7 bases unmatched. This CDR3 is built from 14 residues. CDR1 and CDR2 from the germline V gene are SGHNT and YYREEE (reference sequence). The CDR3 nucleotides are TGTGCCAGCAGCTCGACAGGGGTTATAGATGAGCAGTTCTTC. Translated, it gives CASSSTGVIDEQFF.

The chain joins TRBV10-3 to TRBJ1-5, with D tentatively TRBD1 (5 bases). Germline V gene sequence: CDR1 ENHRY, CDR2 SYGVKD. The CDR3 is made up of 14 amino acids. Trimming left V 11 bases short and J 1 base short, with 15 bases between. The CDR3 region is CAPGRGESNQPQHF. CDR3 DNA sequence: TGTGCCCCCGGGAGGGGCGAGAGCAATCAGCCCCAGCATTTT.

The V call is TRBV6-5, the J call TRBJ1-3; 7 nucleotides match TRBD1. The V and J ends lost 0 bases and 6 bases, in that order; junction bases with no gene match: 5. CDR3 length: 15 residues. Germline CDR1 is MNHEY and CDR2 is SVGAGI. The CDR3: CASSYSAGGENTIYF. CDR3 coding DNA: TGTGCCAGCAGTTACTCGGCAGGGGGAGAAAACACCATATATTTT.

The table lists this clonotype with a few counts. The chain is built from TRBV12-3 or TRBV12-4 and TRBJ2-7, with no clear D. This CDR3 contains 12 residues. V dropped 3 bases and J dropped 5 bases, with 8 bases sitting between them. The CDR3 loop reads CASSFGGDEQYF. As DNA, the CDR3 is TGTGCCAGCAGTTTTGGCGGCGACGAGCAGTACTTC.

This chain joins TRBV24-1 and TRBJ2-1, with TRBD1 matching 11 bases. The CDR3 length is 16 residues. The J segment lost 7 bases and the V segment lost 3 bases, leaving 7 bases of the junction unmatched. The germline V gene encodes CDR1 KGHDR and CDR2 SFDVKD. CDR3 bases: TGTGCCACCAGTGATCCGCCCGGGACAGGGGGGAATGAGCAGTTCTTC. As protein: CATSDPPGTGGNEQFF.

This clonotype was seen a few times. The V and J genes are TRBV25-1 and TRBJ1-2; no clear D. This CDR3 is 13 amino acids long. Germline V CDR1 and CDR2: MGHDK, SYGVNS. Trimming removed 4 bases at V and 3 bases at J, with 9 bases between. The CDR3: CASSAEPDYGYTF. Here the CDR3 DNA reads TGTGCCAGCAGTGCGGAACCCGACTATGGCTACACCTTC.